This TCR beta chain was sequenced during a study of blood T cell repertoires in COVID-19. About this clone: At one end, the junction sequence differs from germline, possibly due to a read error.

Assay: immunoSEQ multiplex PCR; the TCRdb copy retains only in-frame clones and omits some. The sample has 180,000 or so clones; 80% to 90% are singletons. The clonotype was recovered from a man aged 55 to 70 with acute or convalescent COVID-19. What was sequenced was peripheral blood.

Here the CDR3 DNA reads TGCGCCCGCAGCCAGCGGGGGGGGGCGAGGAACACCGGGGAGCTGTTTTTT. It yields the protein CARSQRGGARNTGELFF. J is TRBJ2-2 and V is TRBV4-1, with TRBD2 identical over 10 bases. CDR1 and CDR2 from the germline V gene are MGHRA and YSYEKL. The CDR3 consists of 17 residues.